This T cell receptor beta chain originates from a study of T cells expressing NK-cell markers. About the research overall: Repertoire data for TCR beta were derived from sorted T cells (CD3+CD56+NKG2C+, CD3+CD56+NKG2C- and CD3+CD56-NKG2C+).

Following a re-call of the 5' RACE reads, TCRdb has one entry per CDR3 protein and lacks DNA. This repertoire comprises 550,000 to 600,000 distinct CDR3 sequences; its ten largest clones make up about 3.6%. Germline CDR1 is SQVTM and CDR2 is ANQGSEA. The CDR3 runs to 14 residues. Source material: blood T cells: a sorted CD56 or NKG2C T cell subset, CD4+ or CD8+ T cells, or bulk PBMC T cells (not recorded which). This chain uses TRBV29-1 with TRBJ2-7; TCRdb indicates TRBD1, and absent DNA this call remains unverified. This TCR was recovered from a man between 18 and 29 years old in good health. The CDR3 loop reads CSAEGGQNSHEQYF.